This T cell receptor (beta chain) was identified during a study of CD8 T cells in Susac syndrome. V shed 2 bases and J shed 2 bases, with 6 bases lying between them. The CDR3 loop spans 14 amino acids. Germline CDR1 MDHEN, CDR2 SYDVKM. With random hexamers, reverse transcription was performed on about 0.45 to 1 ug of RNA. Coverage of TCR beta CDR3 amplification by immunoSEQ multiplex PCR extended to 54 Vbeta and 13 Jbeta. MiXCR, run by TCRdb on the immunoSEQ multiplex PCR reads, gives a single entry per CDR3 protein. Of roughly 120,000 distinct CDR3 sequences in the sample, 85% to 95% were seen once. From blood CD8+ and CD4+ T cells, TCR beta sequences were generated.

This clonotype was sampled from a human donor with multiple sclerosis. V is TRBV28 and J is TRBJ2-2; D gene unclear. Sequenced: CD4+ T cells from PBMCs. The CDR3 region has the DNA TGTGCCAGCAGTTTACCAAAAAACACCGGGGAGCTGTTTTTT. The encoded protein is CASSLPKNTGELFF.